The present entry profiles one T cell receptor (beta chain) with its context. Its specificity is not known. This specimen belongs to a study of beta chain features in type 1 diabetes. Germline CDR1 is LGHNA and CDR2 is YSLEER. The V gene end was trimmed by 3 bases and the J gene end by 2 bases; junction bases not matched to a gene: 7. This CDR3 region has 17 residues. Study conclusions and caveats: TCRB CDR3s were moderately but significantly shorter in Type 1 diabetes patients in all four CD4+ subsets. Short templates might get an advantage during PCR, and this would be equal in patients and controls. The study found fewer insertions and more deletions at VDJ junctions in type 1 diabetes patients.

Reverse transcribing all isolated RNA meant expressed TCRB transcripts were sequenced. Average reads for naive, central memory and regulatory T cell samples were some 3.9 million. Assay: immunoSEQ multiplex PCR; the TCRdb copy retains only in-frame clones and omits some. In the table there are 200,000 to 300,000 clones, roughly a tenth of which are singletons. This receptor was obtained from a young man with type 1 diabetes. What was sequenced was naive CD4+ T cells from blood. The gene calls are TRBV4-3 and TRBJ2-1; 10 nucleotides align to TRBD2. The CDR3 DNA follows: TGCGCCAGCAGCCAGGACGAAGCGGGGGGGGCCTACAATGAGCAGTTCTTC. Translation gives CASSQDEAGGAYNEQFF.